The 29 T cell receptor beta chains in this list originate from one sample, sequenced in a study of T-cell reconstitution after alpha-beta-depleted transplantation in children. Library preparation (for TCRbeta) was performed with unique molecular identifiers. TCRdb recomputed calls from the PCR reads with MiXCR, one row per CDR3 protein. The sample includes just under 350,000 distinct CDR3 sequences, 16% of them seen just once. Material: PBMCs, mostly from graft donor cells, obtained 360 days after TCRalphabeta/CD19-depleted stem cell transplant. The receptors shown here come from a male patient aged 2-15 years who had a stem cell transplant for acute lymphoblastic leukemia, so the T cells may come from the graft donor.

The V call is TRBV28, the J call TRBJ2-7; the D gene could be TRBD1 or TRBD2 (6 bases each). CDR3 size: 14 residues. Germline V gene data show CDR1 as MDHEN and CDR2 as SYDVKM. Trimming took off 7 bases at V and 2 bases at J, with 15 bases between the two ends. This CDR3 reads CASTPGGPPYEQYF. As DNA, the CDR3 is TGTGCCAGCACTCCCGGGGGCCCTCCCTACGAGCAGTACTTC.

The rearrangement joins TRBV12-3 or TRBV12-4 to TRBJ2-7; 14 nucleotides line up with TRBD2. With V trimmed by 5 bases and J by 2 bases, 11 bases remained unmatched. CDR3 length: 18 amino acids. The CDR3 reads CASSPGPGLAGGTYEQYF. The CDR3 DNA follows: TGTGCCAGCAGTCCTGGCCCCGGACTAGCGGGAGGCACCTACGAGCAGTACTTC.

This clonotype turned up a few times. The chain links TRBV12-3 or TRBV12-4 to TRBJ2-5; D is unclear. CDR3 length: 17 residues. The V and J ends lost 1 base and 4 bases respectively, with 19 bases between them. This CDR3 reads CASSLVLFPMGRETQYF. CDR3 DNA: TGTGCCAGCAGTTTAGTTTTGTTCCCAATGGGCAGAGAGACCCAGTACTTC.

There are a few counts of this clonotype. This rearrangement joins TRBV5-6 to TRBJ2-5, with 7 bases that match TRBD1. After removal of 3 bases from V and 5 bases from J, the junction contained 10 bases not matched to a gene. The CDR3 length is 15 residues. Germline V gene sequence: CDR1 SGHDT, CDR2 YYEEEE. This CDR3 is CASSSMPGTAETQYF. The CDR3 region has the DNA TGTGCCAGCAGCTCCATGCCAGGGACAGCCGAGACCCAGTACTTC.

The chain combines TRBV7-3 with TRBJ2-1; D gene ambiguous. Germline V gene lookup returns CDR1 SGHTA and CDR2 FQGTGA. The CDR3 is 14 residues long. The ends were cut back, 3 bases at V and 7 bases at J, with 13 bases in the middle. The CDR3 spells CASSFPPLANEQFF. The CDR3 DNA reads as TGTGCCAGCAGCTTCCCCCCCCTTGCTAATGAGCAGTTCTTC.

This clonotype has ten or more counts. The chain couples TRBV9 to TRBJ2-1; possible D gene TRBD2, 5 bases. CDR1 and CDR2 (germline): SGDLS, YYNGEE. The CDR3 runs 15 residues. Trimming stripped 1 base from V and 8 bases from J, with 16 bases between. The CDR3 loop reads CASSVPPVPRDEQFF. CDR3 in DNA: TGTGCCAGCAGCGTACCCCCGGTCCCGAGGGATGAGCAGTTCTTC. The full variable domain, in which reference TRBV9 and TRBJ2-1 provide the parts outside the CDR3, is DSGVTQTPKHLITATGQRVTLRCSPRSGDLSVYWYQQSLDQGLQFLIQYYNGEERAKGNILERFSAQQFPDLHSELNLSSLELGDSALYFCASSVPPVPRDEQFFGPGTRLTVL.

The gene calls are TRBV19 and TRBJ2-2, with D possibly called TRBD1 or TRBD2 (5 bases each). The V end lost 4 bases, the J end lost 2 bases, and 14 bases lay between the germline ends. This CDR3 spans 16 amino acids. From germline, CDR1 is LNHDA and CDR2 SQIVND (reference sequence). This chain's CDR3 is CASSRVPGRNTGELFF. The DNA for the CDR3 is TGTGCCAGTAGTAGGGTTCCGGGACGCAACACCGGGGAGCTGTTTTTT.

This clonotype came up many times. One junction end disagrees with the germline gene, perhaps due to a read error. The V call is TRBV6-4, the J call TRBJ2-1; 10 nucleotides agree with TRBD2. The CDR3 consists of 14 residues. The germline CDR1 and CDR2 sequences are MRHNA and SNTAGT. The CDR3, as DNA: TGTGCAAGCAGCCCTAGCGGGAGATCCGATGAGCAGTTCTTC. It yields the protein CASSPSGRSDEQFF.

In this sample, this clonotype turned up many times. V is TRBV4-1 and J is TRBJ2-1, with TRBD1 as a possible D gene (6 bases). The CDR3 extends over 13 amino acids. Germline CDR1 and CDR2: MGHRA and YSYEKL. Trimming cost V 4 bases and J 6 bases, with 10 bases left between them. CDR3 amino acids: CASSLGQINEQFF. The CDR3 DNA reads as TGCGCCAGCAGCCTCGGACAGATCAATGAGCAGTTCTTC.

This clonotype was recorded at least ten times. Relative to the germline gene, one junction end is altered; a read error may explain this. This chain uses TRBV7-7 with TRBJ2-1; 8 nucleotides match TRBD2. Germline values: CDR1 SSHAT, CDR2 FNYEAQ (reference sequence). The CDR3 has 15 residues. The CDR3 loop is CASSLEPSGGHEQFF. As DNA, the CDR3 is TGTGCTAGCAGCTTAGAGCCCAGCGGGGGCCATGAGCAGTTCTTC.

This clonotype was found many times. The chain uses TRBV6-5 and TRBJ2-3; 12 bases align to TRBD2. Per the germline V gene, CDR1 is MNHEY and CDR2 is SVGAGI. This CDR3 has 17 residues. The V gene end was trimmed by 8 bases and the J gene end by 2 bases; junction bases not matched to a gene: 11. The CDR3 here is CASRGLAGDKLTDTQYF. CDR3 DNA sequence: TGTGCCAGCCGGGGACTAGCGGGCGACAAGCTCACAGATACGCAGTATTTT.

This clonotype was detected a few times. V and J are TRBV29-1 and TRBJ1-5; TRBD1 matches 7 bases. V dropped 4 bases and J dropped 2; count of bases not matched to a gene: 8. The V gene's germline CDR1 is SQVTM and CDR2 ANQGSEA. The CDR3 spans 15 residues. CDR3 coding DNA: TGCAGCGTTGCCCATGGTACAGGGGGCAATCAGCCCCAGCATTTT. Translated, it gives CSVAHGTGGNQPQHF.

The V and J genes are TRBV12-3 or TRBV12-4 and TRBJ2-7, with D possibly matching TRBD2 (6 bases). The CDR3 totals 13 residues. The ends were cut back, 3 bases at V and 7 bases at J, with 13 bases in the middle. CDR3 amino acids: CASSFRGVGEQYF. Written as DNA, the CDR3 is TGTGCCAGCAGTTTTCGCGGGGTCGGAGAGCAGTACTTC.

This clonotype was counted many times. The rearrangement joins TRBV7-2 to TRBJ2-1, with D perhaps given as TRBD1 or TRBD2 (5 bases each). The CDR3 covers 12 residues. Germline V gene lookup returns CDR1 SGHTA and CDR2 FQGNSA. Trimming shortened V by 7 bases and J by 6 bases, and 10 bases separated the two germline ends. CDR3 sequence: CASTRGRNEQFF. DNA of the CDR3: TGTGCCAGCACCCGGGGACGCAATGAGCAGTTCTTC.

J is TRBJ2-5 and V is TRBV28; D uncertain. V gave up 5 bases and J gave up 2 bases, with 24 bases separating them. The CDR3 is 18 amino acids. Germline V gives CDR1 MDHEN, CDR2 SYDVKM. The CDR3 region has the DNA TGTGCCAGCAGTCCTGTTTCAGCACGTGGAAGAGAGCAAGAGACCCAGTACTTC. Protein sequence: CASSPVSARGREQETQYF.

The CDR3 region is CASSNPNSSGRRLGAQYF. CDR3 bases: TGTGCCAGCAGCAACCCAAATTCAAGCGGGAGAAGGCTGGGTGCGCAGTATTTT. The chain employs TRBV11-2 and TRBJ2-3, with 8 positions matching TRBD2. Trimming took 5 bases from V and 10 from J; bases not matched to a gene: 23. The CDR3 is 18 residues long. The V gene's germline CDR1 is SGHAT and CDR2 FQNNGV.

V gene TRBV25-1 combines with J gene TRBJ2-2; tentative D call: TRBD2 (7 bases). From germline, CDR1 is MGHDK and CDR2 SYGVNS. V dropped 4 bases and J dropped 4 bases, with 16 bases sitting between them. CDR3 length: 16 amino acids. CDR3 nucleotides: TGTGCCAGCAGTGCCTCCCGGGGGGCCGGCACCGGGGAGCTGTTTTTT. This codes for CASSASRGAGTGELFF.

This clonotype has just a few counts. This CDR3 is CAISGRTGNYEQYF. The CDR3 nucleotides are TGTGCCATCAGTGGGCGGACAGGGAACTACGAGCAGTACTTC. The genes are TRBV10-3 and TRBJ2-7, with 8 bases that match TRBD1. Germline V gene lookup returns CDR1 ENHRY and CDR2 SYGVKD. V dropped 4 bases and J dropped 3; count of bases not matched to a gene: 5. The CDR3 has 14 amino acids.

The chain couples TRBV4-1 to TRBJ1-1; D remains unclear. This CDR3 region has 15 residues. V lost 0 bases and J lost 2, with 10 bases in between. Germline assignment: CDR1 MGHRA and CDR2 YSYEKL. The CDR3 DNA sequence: TGCGCCAGCAGCCAAGATGGGCCGTACAACACTGAAGCTTTCTTT. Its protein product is CASSQDGPYNTEAFF.

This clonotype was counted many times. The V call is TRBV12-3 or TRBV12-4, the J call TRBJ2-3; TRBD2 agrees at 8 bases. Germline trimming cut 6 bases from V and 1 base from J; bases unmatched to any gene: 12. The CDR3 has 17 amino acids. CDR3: CASSRARMTSGTDTQYF. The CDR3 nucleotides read TGTGCCAGCAGCCGGGCCCGAATGACTAGCGGCACAGATACGCAGTATTTT.

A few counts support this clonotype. CDR3 sequence reads: CASSPAYYRGGETQYF. CDR3 nucleotide sequence: TGTGCCAGCAGTCCAGCCTACTACAGGGGCGGAGAGACCCAGTACTTC. The chain employs TRBV27 and TRBJ2-5; the match to TRBD1 covers 7 bases. Germline CDR1 is MNHEY and CDR2 is SMNVEV (reference sequence). V gave up 5 bases and J gave up 4 bases; unmatched junction bases: 13. The CDR3 has 16 amino acids.

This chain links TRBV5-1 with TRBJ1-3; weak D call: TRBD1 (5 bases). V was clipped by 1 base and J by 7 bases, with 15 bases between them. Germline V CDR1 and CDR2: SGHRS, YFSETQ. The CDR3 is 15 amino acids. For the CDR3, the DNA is TGCGCCAGCAGCTTGACCGGGACCGACCGCAACACCATATATTTT. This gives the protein CASSLTGTDRNTIYF. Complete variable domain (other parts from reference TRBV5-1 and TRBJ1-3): KAGVTQTPRYLIKTRGQQVTLSCSPISGHRSVSWYQQTPGQGLQFLFEYFSETQRNKGNFPGRFSGRQFSNSRSEMNVSTLELGDSALYLCASSLTGTDRNTIYFGEGSWLTVV.

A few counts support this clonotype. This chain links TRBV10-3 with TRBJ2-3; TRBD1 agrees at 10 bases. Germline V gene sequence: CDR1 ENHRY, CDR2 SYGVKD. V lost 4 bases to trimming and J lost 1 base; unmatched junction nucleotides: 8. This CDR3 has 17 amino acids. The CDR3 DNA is TGTGCCATCAGTGCCGGAGACAGGGGGCTCGGCACAGATACGCAGTATTTT. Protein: CAISAGDRGLGTDTQYF.

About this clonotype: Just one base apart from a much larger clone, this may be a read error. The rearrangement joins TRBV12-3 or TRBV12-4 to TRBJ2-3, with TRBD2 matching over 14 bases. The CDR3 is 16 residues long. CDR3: CASSPGTSGSIDTQYF. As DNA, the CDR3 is TGTGCCAGCAGCCCCGGGACTAGCGGGAGCATAGATACGCAGTATTTT.

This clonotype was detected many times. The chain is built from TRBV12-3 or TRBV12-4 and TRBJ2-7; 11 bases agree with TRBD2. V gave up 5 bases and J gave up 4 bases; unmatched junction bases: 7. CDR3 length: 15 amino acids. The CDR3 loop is CASSPGTSGFYEQYF. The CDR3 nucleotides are TGTGCCAGCAGTCCCGGGACTAGCGGATTTTACGAGCAGTACTTC.

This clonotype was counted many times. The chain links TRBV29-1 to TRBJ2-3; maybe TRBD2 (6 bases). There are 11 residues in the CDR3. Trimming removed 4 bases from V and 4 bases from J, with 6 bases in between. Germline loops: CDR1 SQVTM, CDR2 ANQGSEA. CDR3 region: CSVGDSDTQYF. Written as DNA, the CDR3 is TGCAGCGTTGGGGACTCAGATACGCAGTATTTT.

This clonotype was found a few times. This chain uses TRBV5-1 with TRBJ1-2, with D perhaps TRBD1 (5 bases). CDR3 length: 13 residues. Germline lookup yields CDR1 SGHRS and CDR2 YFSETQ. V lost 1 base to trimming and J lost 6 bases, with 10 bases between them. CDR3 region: CASSLLTAHGYTF. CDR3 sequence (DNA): TGCGCCAGCAGCTTGCTGACAGCACATGGCTACACCTTC.

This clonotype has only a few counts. CDR3 region: CASSFNVGGTGELFF. As DNA, the CDR3 is TGTGCCAGCAGTTTTAACGTAGGGGGCACCGGGGAGCTGTTTTTT. This sequence joins TRBV28 and TRBJ2-2, with D possibly TRBD1 on 6 matching bases. This CDR3 region has 15 residues. V shed 3 bases and J shed 4 bases, with 12 bases lying between them. Germline V gives CDR1 MDHEN, CDR2 SYDVKM.

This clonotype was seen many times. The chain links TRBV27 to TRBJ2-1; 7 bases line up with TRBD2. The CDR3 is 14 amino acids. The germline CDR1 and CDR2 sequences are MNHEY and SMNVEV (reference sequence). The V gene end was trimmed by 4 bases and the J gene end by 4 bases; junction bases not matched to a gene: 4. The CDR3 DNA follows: TGTGCCAGCAGTTCCGTAGCGGGTTACAATGAGCAGTTCTTC. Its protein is CASSSVAGYNEQFF.